This T cell receptor (beta chain) came from a study of shared clonotypes between healthy human individuals (dated by TCRdb to 2019 to 2021). With respect to the entire study: The cohort comprised two women and a few men aged 18 to 49 years. Libraries were prepared and TCR repertoires were sequenced by different laboratories using diverse techniques, in order to increase sequencing depth and limit assay-specific biases. For each donor, CD4 naive and CD4 memory were each given three plates, CD8 naive was given two plates, and CD8 memory was given one plate. Per donor, leukapheresis produced somewhere between about 0.8 and 9.5 billion PBMCs. Blood TCR repertoires of about five healthy adults were deeply sequenced to estimate repertoire size and the extent of clonotype sharing between individuals. Results the study describes overall, beyond this receptor: Naive subsets generally had larger estimated clonotype richness than memory subsets. Clonotypes shared by all four sorted-subset donors showed higher generation probabilities than non-shared clonotypes. Only blood was sampled, and tissue TCR repertoires likely differ from those in blood. Pairwise subsampling indicated that sequencing depth was expected to affect the degree of clonotype sharing among donors. Even with the large sequencing depth, rarefaction of the sorted-subset datasets indicated that sequencing was incomplete. The genetic and exposure-history diversity represented was limited by the small number of donors. Sharing across four donors was observed for 5% to 6.5% of naive CD4, 3.5% of naive CD8, around 2.5% of memory CD4, and around 0.44% of memory CD8 clonotypes.

V lost 2 bases and J lost 4 bases; the stretch between them is 8 bases long. Looking up the germline V gene (reference sequence) yields CDR1 SEHNR and CDR2 FQNEAQ. The CDR3 holds 14 amino acids from the cysteine to the phenylalanine. Kept here is only the CDR3 DNA, which spans 42 bases and is read in frame from base 1. Healthy HIV-negative adults with no recently reported acute infections or vaccinations were included as donors. Every donor was a Caucasian adult living in Nashville, Tennessee, USA. Magnetic negative selection was used to enrich CD4+ T cells, after which naive cells were positively selected on CD45RA and the negative fraction became the memory subset. Blood was collected by leukapheresis, and PBMCs were isolated by Ficoll-Histopaque density gradient centrifugation and then cryopreserved in liquid nitrogen vapor phase. Analytical flow cytometry was used to check the purity and quantity of each magnetically sorted T cell population. Genomic DNA was isolated from every sorted fraction and measured by UV absorbance on a Nanodrop 2000c.

Using the deep immunoSEQ assay, TCR CDR3 regions were amplified from genomic DNA by multiplex PCR. Genomic DNA extracted from each cell subset was distributed evenly over all wells of several immunoSEQ 96-well plates, and each plate served as one replicate. For sorted subsets, each replicate PCR was loaded with around 200 ng genomic DNA, equivalent to about 30,000 T cell genomes. The purified libraries were quantified using a Qubit 3.0 fluorometer, sized with a Bioanalyzer 2100, and then quantified again using the KAPA Library Quantification kit. Every immunoSEQ 96-well plate was sequenced on a dedicated single-read 150-cycle Illumina NextSeq 550 flow cell. In the source study's methods: Because only junctional sequences without quality scores were contained in the immunoSEQ output, filtering matching that applied to full-length reads could not be performed. To assign V/J genes and CDR3, sequences were annotated using PyIR, a Python wrapper for IgBLAST v1.9, with IMGT germline references. Any read was removed if the V/J assignment was weak (E-value above 1e-6), the CDR3 was missing, or the read contained stop codons, out-of-frame junctions, or ambiguous translated residues. V3J clonotypes were defined by identical inferred V gene, J gene, and CDR3 amino acid sequence. Percentage overlap between repertoires was computed as shared unique clonotypes divided by the size of the smaller repertoire. RTK rarefaction, the Chao1 estimator, and Recon v2.1 estimates of unobserved clonotypes were used to assess repertoire richness. Generation probabilities for all TCRbeta clonotypes obtained by the gDNA method from a few donors were computed using OLGA. What TCRdb holds here is the immuneACCESS table cut down to in-frame rearrangements. Part of the clones is not present; checked against another copy, under half of the missing clones reflect an unresolved V gene, and the others are unexplained. The DNA was the basis for D and trimming; V, J and clone size are from that table. This sample comprises millions of clones, about 92% of them detected only once. The ten most abundant clones make up around 0.15% of the sample.

Of note for this clone: Its antigen remains undetermined. It has no much larger one-base neighbor in the sample; base qualities were not kept. This sample includes further DNA sequences coding for the same CDR3.

The sample consisted of naive CD4+ T cells sorted from blood. The sample's cell subset or site label, in plain terms: CD45RA+ positively selected. This TCR derives from a man aged 18 to 30 in good health. The V gene is TRBV7-9 and the J gene is TRBJ1-4; TRBD1 is possibly the D segment (5 matching bases). For the CDR3, the sequence is CASSLTGGNEKLFF. The sequenced DNA is TGTGCCAGCAGCTTAACCGGGGGTAATGAAAAACTGTTTTTT.